This passage covers 3 T cell receptor beta chains from one sample sequenced in a study of CD8 T cells in Susac syndrome. The authors reverse transcribed about 0.5 to 1 ug RNA with random hexamers. From the immunoSEQ multiplex PCR reads, TCRdb called clonotypes with MiXCR, one entry per CDR3 protein. The sample carries 200,000 to 250,000 distinct CDR3 sequences, roughly 90% recorded once. The sequencing input was CD8+ T cells from PBMCs. The receptor source for this set is a human donor with multiple sclerosis.

This chain uses TRBV29-1 with TRBJ2-5; D gene uncertain. Per germline, CDR1 SQVTM and CDR2 ANQGSEA. V lost 7 bases, J lost 3 bases, and 9 bases lay in between. The CDR3 runs 11 residues. CDR3: CSGAGEETQYF. The CDR3 DNA sequence: TGCAGCGGGGCAGGAGAAGAGACCCAGTACTTC.

The chain combines TRBV10-2 with TRBJ1-1; 9 nucleotides match TRBD1. CDR1 and CDR2 from the germline V gene are WSHSY and SAAADI. The junction had 5 bases not matched to a gene; V was cut back by 8 bases and J by 4 bases. The CDR3 contains 13 residues. As DNA, the CDR3 is TGCGCCAGCTCGGGGACAGGGCTCACTGAAGCTTTCTTT. This translates into CASSGTGLTEAFF.

Details on this clonotype: Germline is not matched at one junction end, which may reflect a read error. The chain uses TRBV15 and TRBJ1-6; unclear D gene. CDR1 and CDR2 (germline): LNHNV, YYDKDF (reference sequence). The CDR3 extends over 15 amino acids. CDR3 sequence: CATSRVGSYNSPLHF. For the CDR3, the DNA is TGTGCCACCAGCAGAGTTGGGAGCTATAATTCCCCCCTCCACTTT.